This T cell receptor beta chain was identified in a study of CD8 T cells in ankylosing spondylitis (TCRdb year 2017). Study-wide context: T cell receptor beta repertoires were profiled in healthy donors and ankylosing spondylitis patients so that disease-linked TCR variants could be found. The full study cohort comprised around 25 ankylosing spondylitis patients and roughly 100 healthy donors. Peripheral blood was sampled, and synovial fluid was also collected from ankylosing spondylitis patients. Results the study describes overall, beyond this receptor: Some of the motif variants had been reported before in the synovial fluid and blood of reactive arthritis patients, a finding that suggests common disease-initiation mechanisms. A TCR beta motif made up of several highly homologous amino acid variants appeared to be characteristic of blood from ankylosing spondylitis patients. The disease-linked clones were reported as significantly enriched in matched synovial fluid samples from ankylosing spondylitis patients. In peripheral blood, the disease-linked clones were found at relatively low frequencies and had a CD8+ phenotype.

CDR3 length: 13 amino acids, cysteine to phenylalanine. Only the CDR3 DNA stays, 39 bases, in frame from base 1. For this chain, trimming is 4 bases at the V end and 2 bases at the J end, and the number of junction bases without a gene match is 1. CDR1 and CDR2 (LNHDA, SQIVND) derive from the germline V gene (reference sequence). Worth noting for this clonotype: Its antigen is still unknown. Within one base of it there is no much larger clone, and no base qualities were kept.

Data came from an Illumina HiSeq 2500. Quantitative 5'-RACE with molecular barcodes was the method used to prepare the TCR beta libraries. Turning to the authors' computational methods: To identify disease-linked TCR variants, a new computational method was used, one built on a probabilistic model of VDJ rearrangement. TCRdb reran the public reads through fastp at Q25 and MiXCR, keeping productive beta chains. Duplicate CDR3 protein sequences are folded into a single record with the most common DNA and genes. The V and J calls follow TCRdb's processing rather than the paper's. The sample table lists roughly 180,000 distinct CDR3 sequences, around 13% of them with a count of one. In total, the top ten clones hold approximately 16% of the sample.

The V gene is TRBV19 and the J gene is TRBJ2-7, and TRBD1 matches 8 of the central bases. Sequencing input: blood, either unsorted or a sorted T cell fraction (not recorded which). This TCR was recovered from a male donor with ankylosing spondylitis or in good health (not recorded which). The CDR3 protein: CASSRTGTYEQYF. The DNA sequence is TGTGCCAGTAGTAGGACAGGGACCTACGAGCAGTACTTC.